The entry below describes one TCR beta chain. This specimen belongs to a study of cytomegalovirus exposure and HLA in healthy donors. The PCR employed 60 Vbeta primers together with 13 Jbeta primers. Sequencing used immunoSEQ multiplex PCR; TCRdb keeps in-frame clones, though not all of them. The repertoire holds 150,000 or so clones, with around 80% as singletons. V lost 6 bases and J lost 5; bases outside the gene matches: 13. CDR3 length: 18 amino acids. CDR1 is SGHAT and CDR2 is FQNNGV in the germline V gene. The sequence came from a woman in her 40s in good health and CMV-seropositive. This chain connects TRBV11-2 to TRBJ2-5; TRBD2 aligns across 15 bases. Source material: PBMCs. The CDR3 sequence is CASSTWTSGRAGEETQYF. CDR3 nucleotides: TGTGCCAGCAGTACCTGGACTAGCGGGAGGGCCGGGGAGGAGACCCAGTACTTC. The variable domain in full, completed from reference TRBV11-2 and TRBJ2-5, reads EAGVAQSPRYKIIEKRQSVAFWCNPISGHATLYWYQQILGQGPKLLIQFQNNGVVDDSQLPKDRFSAERLKGVDSTLKIQPAKLEDSAVYLCASSTWTSGRAGEETQYFGPGTRLLVL.